Below, 18 T cell receptor beta chains from the same sample are listed, as sequenced in a study of graft-versus-host responses after intestinal transplantation. Sequencing was performed with immunoSEQ multiplex PCR; in TCRdb, only in-frame clones are kept and a portion is missing. The sample carries under 100,000 clones, 85% to 95% recorded once. The antigens of these receptors remain unknown. Sequences were derived from unstimulated CD8+ T cells sorted from spleen or lymph node cells, sampled before transplant. Source of these receptors: a human donor who was the organ donor for an intestinal transplant.

The CDR3 here is CASSLDGGSNEKLFF. The DNA for the CDR3 is TGTGCCAGCAGCCTCGACGGGGGATCAAATGAAAAACTGTTTTTT. The chain has TRBV13 and TRBJ1-4, with D possibly being TRBD1 (5 bases). Germline V gene data show CDR1 as PRHDT and CDR2 as FYEKMQ (reference sequence). Trimming removed 5 bases from V and 5 bases from J, with 15 bases in between. This CDR3 contains 15 residues.

Only a few counts were recorded for this clone. The rearrangement uses TRBV14 and TRBJ1-2, with D maybe TRBD1 (6 bases). With 0 bases removed from V and 8 bases from J, the gap between germline ends came to 13 bases. In germline, CDR1 is SGHDN, CDR2 FVKESK. This CDR3 is 14 amino acids long. CDR3 protein: CASSQETGRGGYTF. The CDR3 bases are TGTGCCAGCAGCCAAGAAACAGGGAGGGGAGGCTACACCTTC.

This clone was observed once. The V and J genes are TRBV5-7 and TRBJ2-7; TRBD1 matches at 8 bases. TRBV5-7 is an ORF, and what it does is uncertain. V lost 6 bases, J lost 3 bases, and 11 bases stayed unmatched. The CDR3 is 15 amino acids. The CDR3 region has the DNA TGTGCCAGCATCCAGCCGGGACAGGAATACTACGAGCAGTACTTC. The encoded protein is CASIQPGQEYYEQYF.

This chain joins TRBV6-1 and TRBJ1-1; no definite D call. The CDR3 totals 12 residues. The V gene lost 5 bases and the J gene lost 8 bases, with 12 bases spanning the gap. Germline V lookup: CDR1 MNHNS, CDR2 SASEGT. CDR3 nucleotide sequence: TGTGCCAGCAGTCCAAGTAGTGAAGAAGCTTTCTTT. The encoded protein is CASSPSSEEAFF.

The J gene is TRBJ2-1, the V gene TRBV19; 7 positions match TRBD1. Germline CDR1 is LNHDA and CDR2 is SQIVND (reference sequence). V lost 7 bases and J lost 1; bases outside the gene matches: 4. The CDR3 consists of 14 residues. CDR3 in amino acids: CASTLGQSYNEQFF. The CDR3, as DNA: TGTGCCAGTACCCTGGGACAGTCCTACAATGAGCAGTTCTTC.

This chain joins TRBV5-1 and TRBJ2-7; 8 bases map to TRBD2. The germline CDR1 and CDR2 sequences are SGHRS and YFSETQ. The length of the CDR3 is 15 residues. V was clipped by 4 bases and J by 0 bases; unmatched bases: 6. CDR3 protein: CASSPRGGGSYEQYF. CDR3 nucleotide sequence: TGCGCCAGCAGCCCACGGGGGGGCGGCTCCTACGAGCAGTACTTC.

DNA for the CDR3: TGTGCCAGCAGTCCAAGGGGTCCCGGGGAGCTGTTTTTT. The encoded protein is CASSPRGPGELFF. This chain uses TRBV28 with TRBJ2-2; weak D call: TRBD1 (5 bases). With 5 bases removed from V and 6 bases from J, the gap between germline ends came to 10 bases. The length of the CDR3 is 13 residues. The germline gives CDR1 MDHEN, CDR2 SYDVKM. Using reference TRBV28 and TRBJ2-2 for the parts outside the CDR3, the full variable domain is DVKVTQSSRYLVKRTGEKVFLECVQDMDHENMFWYRQDPGLGLRLIYFSYDVKMKEKGDIPEGYSVSREKKERFSLILESASTNQTSMYLCASSPRGPGELFFGEGSRLTVL.

This rearrangement joins TRBV4-1 to TRBJ2-7; D ambiguous. Trimming stripped 1 base from V and 0 bases from J, with 7 bases between. Germline-derived CDR1 and CDR2 are MGHRA and YSYEKL. CDR3 size: 14 residues. CDR3: CASSQGEYSYEQYF. CDR3 DNA sequence: TGCGCCAGCAGCCAAGGAGAATACTCCTACGAGCAGTACTTC.

This sequence joins TRBV5-1 and TRBJ1-2; 8 bases align to TRBD1. Unmatched junction bases numbered 8, after V lost 3 bases and J lost 7 bases. Germline CDR1 SGHRS, CDR2 YFSETQ. The CDR3 consists of 14 residues. For the CDR3, the DNA is TGCGCCAGCAGCTCCTCAGGGGGCGCGGGTGGCTACACCTTC. Translating gives CASSSSGGAGGYTF.

The V and J genes are TRBV27 and TRBJ1-2, with D possibly matching TRBD1 (6 bases). Germline V lookup: CDR1 MNHEY, CDR2 SMNVEV (reference sequence). The CDR3 has 17 amino acids. Trimming took off 0 bases at V and 3 bases at J, with 17 bases between the two ends. In DNA form, the CDR3 reads TGTGCCAGCAGTTTATCATACCCCGGGACATCTCACTATGGCTACACCTTC. The encoded protein is CASSLSYPGTSHYGYTF.

The rearrangement joins TRBV9 to TRBJ2-7; 8 bases align to TRBD1. The V gene's germline CDR1 is SGDLS and CDR2 YYNGEE. Trimming removed 4 bases from V and 5 bases from J; junction bases left unmatched: 8. The length of the CDR3 is 14 residues. CDR3 amino acids: CASSFGGTGNEQYF. The CDR3 region has the DNA TGTGCCAGCAGCTTTGGTGGGACAGGAAACGAGCAGTACTTC.

The rearrangement links TRBV18 to TRBJ2-7; tentative D call: TRBD2 (6 bases). Trimming stripped 4 bases from V and 3 bases from J, with 13 bases between. CDR3 length: 14 residues. From germline, CDR1 is KGHSH and CDR2 LQKENI. Here the CDR3 reads CASSLGREVYEQYF. The CDR3 DNA is TGTGCCAGCTCACTTGGCAGGGAGGTCTACGAGCAGTACTTC. Variable domain in full (rest from reference TRBV18 and TRBJ2-7): NAGVMQNPRHLVRRRGQEARLRCSPMKGHSHVYWYRQLPEEGLKFMVYLQKENIIDESGMPKERFSAEFPKEGPSILRIQQVVRGDSAAYFCASSLGREVYEQYFGPGTRLTVT.

V is TRBV4-3 and J is TRBJ2-1, with 8 bases fitting TRBD2. The CDR3 spans 15 residues. Germline lookup yields CDR1 LGHNA and CDR2 YSLEER. Unmatched junction bases numbered 2, after V lost 2 bases and J lost 2 bases. The CDR3 DNA reads TGCGCCAGCAGCCAAACGGGGGGGCCCTACAATGAGCAGTTCTTC. Its translation: CASSQTGGPYNEQFF.

The chain has TRBV5-4 and TRBJ2-7; 9 positions agree with TRBD1. The CDR3 extends over 14 amino acids. The ends lost 1 base at V and 3 bases at J; junction bases unmatched: 2. CDR1 and CDR2 from the germline V gene are SGHNT and YYREEE (reference sequence). The CDR3 spells CASSLTTGGYEQYF. The DNA for the CDR3 is TGTGCCAGCAGCTTGACGACAGGGGGCTACGAGCAGTACTTC.

The table lists this clone with a count of one. The chain links TRBV7-9 to TRBJ2-7, with a tentative D call TRBD2 (6 bases). CDR1 and CDR2 (germline): SEHNR, FQNEAQ (reference sequence). The V end was cut by 1 base, the J end by 2 bases, with 9 bases between. The CDR3 is 14 residues long. The DNA of the CDR3 is TGTGCCAGCAGCTTAGAGGAGGGGACCTACGAGCAGTACTTC. Translating it yields CASSLEEGTYEQYF.

CDR3: CASSPTPGTGTAGGVEQYF. The CDR3 DNA is TGTGCCAGCAGCCCTACCCCCGGGACAGGGACGGCCGGAGGCGTCGAGCAGTACTTC. The V call is TRBV4-2, the J call TRBJ2-7; 9 nucleotides agree with TRBD1. Germline-derived CDR1 and CDR2 are LGHNA and YNFKEQ. V dropped 4 bases and J dropped 6; count of bases not matched to a gene: 22. The CDR3 has 19 residues.

The chain combines TRBV5-1 with TRBJ2-7; D is ambiguous. The CDR3 extends over 13 amino acids. The ends were cut back, 4 bases at V and 3 bases at J, with 11 bases in the middle. Per germline, CDR1 SGHRS and CDR2 YFSETQ. The CDR3 region has the DNA TGCGCCAGCAGCCAAGACATGCTCTACGAGCAGTACTTC. Translating gives CASSQDMLYEQYF.

The chain is built from TRBV19 and TRBJ2-2; possibly TRBD2 for D (6 bases). V was trimmed by 3 bases and J by 4 bases, leaving 9 bases between them. The CDR3 covers 14 residues. The germline CDR1 and CDR2 sequences are LNHDA and SQIVND (reference sequence). CDR3 sequence reads: CASSMAGLTGELFF. DNA of the CDR3: TGTGCCAGTAGTATGGCGGGGCTCACCGGGGAGCTGTTTTTT.